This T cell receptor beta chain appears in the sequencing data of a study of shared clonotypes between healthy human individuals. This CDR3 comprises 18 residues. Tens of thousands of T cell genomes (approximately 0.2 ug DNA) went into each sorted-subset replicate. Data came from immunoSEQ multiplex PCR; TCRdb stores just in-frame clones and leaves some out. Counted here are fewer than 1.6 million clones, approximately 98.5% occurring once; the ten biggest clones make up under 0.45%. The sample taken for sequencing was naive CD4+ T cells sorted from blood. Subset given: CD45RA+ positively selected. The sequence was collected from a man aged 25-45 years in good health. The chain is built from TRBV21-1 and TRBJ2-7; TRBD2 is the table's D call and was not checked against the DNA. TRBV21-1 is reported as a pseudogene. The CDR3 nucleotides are TGTGCCAGCAGCCCCATGCGGGGGCAGGGACTCAAATTCTACGAGCAGTACTTC. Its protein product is CASSPMRGQGLKFYEQYF.